One sample yielded the 18 T cell receptor beta chains listed below, sequenced in a study of blood T cell repertoires in COVID-19. Sequencing was performed with immunoSEQ multiplex PCR; in TCRdb, only in-frame clones are kept and a portion is missing. Found here are just over 650,000 clones, around 90% of them singletons; the top ten hold approximately 0.25%. Source material: peripheral blood. The receptors stem from a woman aged 18-29 years with acute or convalescent COVID-19.

V is TRBV5-1 and J is TRBJ2-6; the match to TRBD1 covers 9 bases. Looked up from germline, CDR1 is SGHRS and CDR2 is YFSETQ. V shed 7 bases and J 0 bases; nucleotides not matched to a gene: 20. There are 21 residues in the CDR3. CDR3 protein: CASSRTGTGYEGPSGANVLTF. The CDR3, as DNA: TGCGCCAGCTCCCGTACCGGGACAGGGTACGAGGGGCCCTCTGGGGCCAACGTCCTGACTTTC. The entire variable domain, with the rest obtained from reference TRBV5-1 and TRBJ2-6, is as follows: KAGVTQTPRYLIKTRGQQVTLSCSPISGHRSVSWYQQTPGQGLQFLFEYFSETQRNKGNFPGRFSGRQFSNSRSEMNVSTLELGDSALYLCASSRTGTGYEGPSGANVLTFGAGSRLTVL.

The chain uses TRBV5-1 and TRBJ2-3, with D perhaps matching TRBD2 (6 bases). The V and J ends lost 0 bases and 2 bases respectively, with 16 bases between them. CDR3 length: 17 residues. Germline CDR1 and CDR2: SGHRS and YFSETQ. The CDR3 region has the DNA TGCGCCAGCAGCTTGGTGTGGGGCGGGGCGAACACAGATACGCAGTATTTT. Translated: CASSLVWGGANTDTQYF.

The chain links TRBV25-1 to TRBJ1-4; D gene ambiguous. The germline gives CDR1 MGHDK, CDR2 SYGVNS. The CDR3 sequence is 14 residues long. Trimming stripped 2 bases from V and 8 bases from J, with 12 bases between. CDR3 nucleotide sequence: TGTGCCAGCAGTGAAAGGCGGGTTGGAGAAAAACTGTTTTTT. Amino acids: CASSERRVGEKLFF.

This clone came up once. The chain couples TRBV5-1 to TRBJ1-4; 7 positions agree with TRBD1. V shed 0 bases and J 1 base; nucleotides not matched to a gene: 9. The length of the CDR3 is 18 residues. Germline assignment: CDR1 SGHRS and CDR2 YFSETQ. CDR3 amino acids: CASSLGPYRGRTNEKLFF. The DNA of the CDR3 is TGCGCCAGCAGCTTGGGTCCATACAGGGGTCGAACTAATGAAAAACTGTTTTTT.

The rearrangement joins TRBV7-2 to TRBJ2-2, with D possibly being TRBD2 (7 bases). Germline lookup yields CDR1 SGHTA and CDR2 FQGNSA. CDR3 size: 15 residues. With 7 bases removed from V and 4 bases from J, the gap between germline ends came to 16 bases. CDR3 residues: CASTGGQGGTGELFF. CDR3 nucleotide sequence: TGTGCCAGCACCGGGGGGCAGGGAGGCACCGGGGAGCTGTTTTTT.

The chain couples TRBV3-1 (or the pseudogene TRBV3-2) to TRBJ2-1; weak D call: TRBD1 (5 bases). The CDR3 runs 15 residues. V dropped 3 bases and J dropped 0 bases, with 9 bases sitting between them. Germline CDR1 is LGHDT and CDR2 is YNNKEL (reference sequence). The CDR3 DNA reads as TGTGCCAGCAGCCATGACAGAGCCTCCTACAATGAGCAGTTCTTC. Translation: CASSHDRASYNEQFF.

The rearrangement links TRBV6-4 to TRBJ1-6, with D possibly being TRBD1 (5 bases). Germline V gene data show CDR1 as MRHNA and CDR2 as SNTAGT. V was pared by 7 bases and J by 7 bases, with 32 bases between. The CDR3 spans 20 residues. The CDR3 nucleotides are TGTGCCAGCAAAGGTATATGGGGCAATAGGTCACCGTCCGAGAATTCACCCCTCCACTTT. Protein: CASKGIWGNRSPSENSPLHF.

The chain recombines TRBV19 with TRBJ1-5, with a weak D call TRBD1 (6 bases). The CDR3 is made up of 15 amino acids. Germline CDR1 is LNHDA and CDR2 is SQIVND (reference sequence). V was shortened by 3 bases and J by 2 bases, with 11 bases between the two germline ends. The CDR3 sequence is CASSIPPGGNQPQHF. The CDR3 DNA is TGTGCCAGTAGTATCCCACCAGGGGGCAATCAGCCCCAGCATTTT.

The chain is built from TRBV5-6 and TRBJ1-2; 7 nucleotides line up with TRBD1. Per the germline V gene, CDR1 is SGHDT and CDR2 is YYEEEE. J was trimmed by 4 bases and V by 5 bases; bases with no gene match: 11. The CDR3 consists of 15 residues. The CDR3 sequence: CASRQTGATVYGYTF. In DNA, the CDR3 is TGTGCCAGCAGACAAACAGGGGCGACCGTCTATGGCTACACCTTC. The whole variable domain, remainder taken from reference TRBV5-6 and TRBJ1-2, is DAGVTQSPTHLIKTRGQQVTLRCSPKSGHDTVSWYQQALGQGPQFIFQYYEEEERQRGNFPDRFSGHQFPNYSSELNVNALLLGDSALYLCASRQTGATVYGYTFGSGTRLTVV.

The sample holds one count of this clone. The rearrangement links TRBV7-3 to TRBJ1-1; possibly TRBD1 for D (5 bases). The CDR3 sequence is 15 residues long. CDR1 is SGHTA, CDR2 FQGTGA, per germline. The ends were cut back, 2 bases at V and 5 bases at J, with 15 bases in the middle. CDR3 loop: CASSLGGDSGTEAFF. The CDR3 DNA is TGTGCCAGCAGCTTAGGGGGGGACTCTGGGACTGAAGCTTTCTTT.

The V and J genes are TRBV7-8 and TRBJ1-1, with D perhaps matching TRBD1 (6 bases). The germline V gene has CDR1 SGHVS and CDR2 FQNEAQ. V shed 5 bases and J shed 3 bases, with 19 bases lying between them. This CDR3 is 16 amino acids long. The CDR3 nucleotides are TGTGCCAGCAGCCATATTCACAGGGAAATTTACACTGAAGCTTTCTTT. Amino acids: CASSHIHREIYTEAFF.

This clone was seen once. This chain joins TRBV5-4 and TRBJ2-1, with TRBD1 matching 11 bases. CDR3 length: 15 residues. V shed 5 bases, J shed 5 bases, and the junction held 6 bases outside the gene matches. CDR1 and CDR2 (germline): SGHNT, YYREEE (reference sequence). CDR3 region: CASRPGQGADNEQFF. CDR3 coding DNA: TGTGCCAGCAGACCCGGACAGGGGGCTGACAATGAGCAGTTCTTC.

The chain employs TRBV19 and TRBJ1-1; D uncertain. Germline V lookup: CDR1 LNHDA, CDR2 SQIVND (reference sequence). Deletions cut 3 bases from V and 0 bases from J, with 8 bases between. The CDR3 is made up of 14 amino acids. CDR3 bases: TGTGCCAGTAGTATTGACGGGGTGAACACTGAAGCTTTCTTT. It codes for CASSIDGVNTEAFF.

CDR3 residues: CASSILSEHRGRRTEAFF. For the CDR3, the DNA is TGTGCCAGTAGTATATTATCAGAGCACAGGGGGCGCCGAACTGAAGCTTTCTTT. The V and J genes are TRBV19 and TRBJ1-1; the match to TRBD1 covers 9 bases. Germline V gene lookup returns CDR1 LNHDA and CDR2 SQIVND (reference sequence). The CDR3 has 18 amino acids. Trimming at V came to 2 bases and at J to 5 bases, leaving 15 bases not matched to a gene.

Concerning this clone itself: Other DNA sequences in this specimen translate into the identical CDR3. The chain carries TRBV20-1 and TRBJ1-1; D not certain. Germline loops: CDR1 DFQATT, CDR2 SNEGSKA (reference sequence). The CDR3 is made up of 14 amino acids. Trimming took 6 bases from V and 0 from J, leaving 14 bases between them. The CDR3 is CSASREGMNTEAFF. CDR3 nucleotide sequence: TGCAGTGCCAGTCGTGAGGGCATGAACACTGAAGCTTTCTTT.

V and J are TRBV7-3 and TRBJ1-1; 7 nucleotides align to TRBD1. This CDR3 has 15 residues. Germline V gene sequence: CDR1 SGHTA, CDR2 FQGTGA. The J segment lost 1 base and the V segment lost 5 bases, leaving 7 bases of the junction unmatched. The CDR3 here is CASSNGTARNTEAFF. The CDR3 DNA sequence: TGTGCCAGCAGCAACGGGACAGCGAGGAACACTGAAGCTTTCTTT.

The genes are TRBV29-1 and TRBJ2-2; maybe TRBD1 (6 bases). CDR1 is SQVTM, CDR2 ANQGSEA, per germline. V shed 7 bases and J shed 1 base, with 19 bases lying between them. The CDR3 is 16 amino acids. The CDR3 sequence: CSALGSGTLNTGELFF. Written as DNA, the CDR3 is TGCAGCGCCCTAGGCTCCGGGACACTGAACACCGGGGAGCTGTTTTTT.

This clone is a singleton in its sample. The J gene is TRBJ2-1, the V gene TRBV11-2, with TRBD2 matching 9 bases. The CDR3 is 15 amino acids. Trimming at V came to 4 bases and at J to 2 bases, leaving 3 bases not matched to a gene. The germline CDR1 and CDR2 sequences are SGHAT and FQNNGV. The DNA of the CDR3 is TGTGCCAGCAGCTATCGCGGGGGGGCCTACAATGAGCAGTTCTTC. Its translation: CASSYRGGAYNEQFF.